This T cell receptor beta chain was documented in a study of blood T cell repertoires in COVID-19. At the level of the study: The United States, Italy and Spain provided the acute and convalescent COVID-19 samples. T cells, B-cell-depleted T cells, or PBMCs supplied cDNA or gDNA.

The CDR3 contains 14 residues. Germline V CDR1 and CDR2: MDHEN, SYDVKM. The ends lost 3 bases at V and 7 bases at J; junction bases unmatched: 7. Original processing methods: Nucleated cell number was recorded as an estimate derived from reference gene primer amplification. TCRdb's table, derived via immunoSEQ multiplex PCR, lists solely in-frame clones and lacks some. V and J calls plus clone size are reproduced from that table; the DNA served to infer D and trimming. The sample lists under 140,000 clones, 87% occurring once. This clonotype was obtained from a human donor in a cohort sampled during active COVID-19. The sequencing input was peripheral blood. The genes are TRBV28 and TRBJ2-7; 9 bases agree with TRBD2. This CDR3 is CASSLSSGIGEQYF. DNA for the CDR3: TGTGCCAGCAGTTTGTCTAGCGGGATCGGGGAGCAGTACTTC.